This T cell receptor (beta chain) was sequenced in a study of OX40 agonist ivuxolimab in advanced cancers. Remarks on this clone: The antigen is undetermined.

Findings and caveats of the study: Some nonresponders likewise displayed low normalized T-cell clonal expansion. Average numbers of expanded clones were greater in CD8+ T cells than in CD4+. Near-lowest levels of clonal expansion characterized partial responders at 0.1-3.0 mg/kg.

The table came from immunoSEQ multiplex PCR; TCRdb's copy has only in-frame clones and leaves some out. The table records about 32,000 clones, 80% to 90% of them present only once. The sequence was obtained from an adult with an advanced solid tumor such as melanoma, head and neck, liver or kidney cancer. Material: CD4+ or CD8+ T cells sorted from blood, obtained in a trial of the OX40 agonist ivuxolimab.

CDR3 sequence: CASSSIAQIPGGYEQYF. CDR3 nucleotides: TGTGCCAGCAGTAGCATAGCCCAAATCCCCGGTGGGTACGAGCAGTACTTC. J is TRBJ2-7 and V is TRBV28; no clear D gene. Trimming cost V 5 bases and J 4 bases, with 24 bases left between them. CDR1 and CDR2 from the germline V gene are MDHEN and SYDVKM. The CDR3 length is 17 residues.